The T cell receptor (beta chain) under discussion was sequenced for a study of regulatory T cells in long-lasting Graves disease. V lost 0 bases and J 2 bases, leaving 14 bases between the germline ends. CDR3 length: 17 amino acids. CDR1 and CDR2 (germline): LGHNA, YSLEER. The time point was: newly diagnosed GD, antithyroid drugs for less than 3 months. RNA from PBMCs was the source of the TCR library. Building the TCR beta libraries relied on iRepertoire HTBI primers, and CDR3 regions underwent Arm-PCR. One entry per CDR3 protein results from TCRdb running MiXCR on the multiplex PCR reads. The sample includes approximately 360,000 distinct CDR3 sequences, approximately 12% of them seen just once. The sample also formed part of further work on T cells in Graves' hyperthyroidism and ophthalmopathy. In that study: The patients, who ranged from 18 to 65 in age, presented with newly diagnosed hyperthyroidism lasting under 2 months. During a first-round RT-PCR of the TCR CDR3, the HTBI primer set was used.

The origin of this receptor is a woman aged 18-29 years with Graves disease. The rearrangement joins TRBV4-3 to TRBJ1-3; maybe TRBD1 (6 bases). Source: peripheral blood mononuclear cells (PBMCs), taken at new diagnosis, from a patient treated with antithyroid drugs. The CDR3 region has the DNA TGCGCCAGCAGCCAAGATCTTGGGGGCCAGACTGGAAACACCATATATTTT. Translated, it gives CASSQDLGGQTGNTIYF.